What follows are 30 T cell receptor beta chains derived from one specimen sequenced in a study of T-cell reconstitution after alpha-beta-depleted transplantation in children. It was with unique molecular identifiers that the TCRbeta library was prepared. TCRdb passed the PCR reads through MiXCR, listing each CDR3 protein once. Here the sample spans some 490,000 distinct CDR3 sequences, about 12% being singletons. Sequencing used PBMCs from the stem cell graft donor, obtained from the stem cell graft. The source of these receptors is a human donor who donated a stem cell graft to a child with combined immunodeficiency.

This clonotype was observed at least ten times. V is TRBV7-9 and J is TRBJ1-3; 7 positions match TRBD1. The CDR3 consists of 15 residues. Germline trimming cut 5 bases from V and 0 bases from J; bases unmatched to any gene: 4. Germline V CDR1 and CDR2: SEHNR, FQNEAQ (reference sequence). The CDR3 DNA follows: TGTGCCAGCAGCGAAGACAGGGTCTCTGGAAACACCATATATTTT. Encoded protein: CASSEDRVSGNTIYF.

The chain links TRBV5-5 to TRBJ2-7, with D possibly TRBD2 on 6 matching bases. V was pared by 4 bases and J by 6 bases, with 20 bases between. CDR1 and CDR2 (germline): SGHKS, YYEKEE (reference sequence). The CDR3 has 15 amino acids. The CDR3 DNA is TGTGCCAGCAGCCCGGGCCCGGGAGCGATGGCCGAGCAGTACTTC. It is translated as CASSPGPGAMAEQYF.

V usage is TRBV4-3 and J usage is TRBJ2-1; either TRBD1 or TRBD2 may supply D (5 bases each). The germline gives CDR1 LGHNA, CDR2 YSLEER. The CDR3 runs to 15 residues. The V end lost 0 bases, the J end lost 4 bases, and 10 bases lay between the germline ends. The CDR3 is CASSQDSGPYNEQFF. CDR3 sequence (DNA): TGCGCCAGCAGCCAAGATTCGGGACCTTACAATGAGCAGTTCTTC.

In its sample, this clonotype was seen a few times. The gene calls are TRBV5-1 and TRBJ2-3; 12 bases align to TRBD2. The CDR3 runs to 16 residues. V lost 4 bases and J lost 5; bases outside the gene matches: 8. Germline V lookup: CDR1 SGHRS, CDR2 YFSETQ. CDR3 amino acids: CASSLGLAGKRDTQYF. DNA of the CDR3: TGCGCCAGCAGCCTCGGACTAGCGGGGAAGAGAGATACGCAGTATTTT.

This clonotype showed up many times. The chain carries TRBV12-3 or TRBV12-4 and TRBJ2-5; 9 positions agree with TRBD2. This CDR3 is 15 amino acids long. The junction had 8 bases not matched to a gene; V was cut back by 5 bases and J by 4 bases. CDR3 in amino acids: CASSALAGLRETQYF. CDR3 DNA sequence: TGTGCCAGCAGTGCACTAGCGGGCTTAAGAGAGACCCAGTACTTC.

This clonotype occurred many times. This chain uses TRBV5-1 with TRBJ2-7; TRBD1 matches 8 bases. Germline loops: CDR1 SGHRS, CDR2 YFSETQ. The V gene end was trimmed by 0 bases and the J gene end by 6 bases; junction bases not matched to a gene: 5. The length of the CDR3 is 14 residues. The CDR3 sequence: CASSLAGQGAEQYF. CDR3 DNA sequence: TGCGCCAGCAGCTTGGCTGGACAGGGTGCCGAGCAGTACTTC. The full variable domain, with the rest looked up from reference TRBV5-1 and TRBJ2-7, is KAGVTQTPRYLIKTRGQQVTLSCSPISGHRSVSWYQQTPGQGLQFLFEYFSETQRNKGNFPGRFSGRQFSNSRSEMNVSTLELGDSALYLCASSLAGQGAEQYFGPGTRLTVT.

J is TRBJ2-2 and V is TRBV24-1; no definite D call. V lost 8 bases, J lost 8 bases, and 14 bases lay in between. The CDR3 totals 13 residues. Germline lookup yields CDR1 KGHDR and CDR2 SFDVKD. Here the CDR3 reads CATKGSEKGELFF. DNA of the CDR3: TGTGCCACCAAAGGCAGCGAGAAGGGGGAGCTGTTTTTT.

This clonotype has only a few counts. V is TRBV7-8 and J is TRBJ2-7, with 13 bases aligning to TRBD2. In germline, CDR1 is SGHVS, CDR2 FQNEAQ. This CDR3 is built from 15 residues. V lost 4 bases to trimming and J lost 5 bases; unmatched junction nucleotides: 5. CDR3 sequence (DNA): TGTGCCAGCAGCTCAGGACTAGCGGGAGTCCACGAGCAGTACTTC. Amino acids: CASSSGLAGVHEQYF.

This clonotype was observed a few times. This chain joins TRBV9 and TRBJ1-2, with D perhaps matching TRBD1 (6 bases). This CDR3 is built from 13 residues. The V end lost 5 bases, the J end lost 7 bases, and 15 bases lay between the germline ends. Germline V gives CDR1 SGDLS, CDR2 YYNGEE. The CDR3 nucleotides are TGTGCCAGCAGTGGAACCTACAGGGTTGGCTACACCTTC. Amino acid sequence: CASSGTYRVGYTF.

This clonotype occurred a few times. V and J are TRBV7-9 and TRBJ2-7; TRBD1 matches 9 bases. CDR1 and CDR2 from the germline V gene are SEHNR and FQNEAQ (reference sequence). J was trimmed by 2 bases and V by 5 bases; bases with no gene match: 16. This CDR3 contains 18 residues. The CDR3 coding sequence is TGTGCCAGCAGCACACCGGGACAGGGCTCCGGCTTCGCCTACGAGCAGTACTTC. Amino acids: CASSTPGQGSGFAYEQYF.

In this sample, this clonotype turned up a few times. V usage is TRBV25-1 and J usage is TRBJ2-7; perhaps TRBD1 as D (5 bases). The V gene lost 3 bases and the J gene lost 5 bases, with 8 bases spanning the gap. The V gene's germline CDR1 is MGHDK and CDR2 SYGVNS. The CDR3 is made up of 12 amino acids. This CDR3 reads CASSDPRDEQYF. In DNA, the CDR3 is TGTGCCAGCAGTGATCCCAGGGACGAGCAGTACTTC.

The V and J genes are TRBV12-3 or TRBV12-4 and TRBJ2-6; 9 bases line up with TRBD2. This CDR3 region has 19 residues. The J segment lost 3 bases and the V segment lost 3 bases, leaving 12 bases of the junction unmatched. The CDR3 DNA sequence: TGTGCCAGCAGTTTGAGGTTAGCGGGGGCCCCGAGTGGGGCCAACGTCCTGACTTTC. Residues: CASSLRLAGAPSGANVLTF.

This clonotype was seen a handful of times. This chain links TRBV12-3 or TRBV12-4 with TRBJ2-1, with D unclear. V lost 6 bases and J lost 0, with 12 bases in between. The CDR3 loop spans 15 amino acids. The CDR3 sequence: CASSIRSYSYNEQFF. In nucleotides, the CDR3 is TGTGCCAGCAGCATACGCAGTTACTCCTACAATGAGCAGTTCTTC.

A note on this clonotype: A much larger clone lies a single base off, so this may be a read error. The gene calls are TRBV13 and TRBJ2-2; D is unclear. CDR3 length: 15 residues. V lost 3 bases to trimming and J lost 5 bases, with 13 bases between them. Germline lookup yields CDR1 PRHDT and CDR2 FYEKMQ (reference sequence). The DNA for the CDR3 is TGTGCCAGCAGCTTGGGATTCCATGCGACCGGGGAGCTGTTTTTT. Its translation is CASSLGFHATGELFF.

This clonotype was detected many times. This chain links TRBV25-1 with TRBJ2-4, with D uncertain. The CDR3 is 15 residues long. V dropped 1 base and J dropped 2 bases, with 9 bases sitting between them. The germline gives CDR1 MGHDK, CDR2 SYGVNS. The CDR3 region has the DNA TGTGCCAGCAGTGAATTATACGATTCCAAAAACATTCAGTACTTC. The encoded protein is CASSELYDSKNIQYF.

This clonotype has ten or more counts. This chain connects TRBV6-2 or TRBV6-3 to TRBJ2-7, with D possibly TRBD2 on 5 matching bases. There are 11 residues in the CDR3. Germline values: CDR1 MNHEY, CDR2 SVGEGT. V dropped 5 bases and J dropped 9 bases, with 11 bases sitting between them. As DNA, the CDR3 is TGTGCCAGCAGTCCTAGCACGAGGCAGTACTTC. Its translation is CASSPSTRQYF.

This clonotype was detected once. The rearrangement joins TRBV6-2 or TRBV6-3 to TRBJ2-1; TRBD2 aligns across 7 bases. V trimming: 0 bases; J trimming: 10 bases; junction bases outside the gene matches: 15. Germline values: CDR1 MNHEY, CDR2 SVGEGT. The CDR3 is 17 amino acids. Here the CDR3 reads CASSYSSGVSLRGEQFF. CDR3 DNA: TGTGCCAGCAGTTACTCGAGCGGGGTTTCATTGCGAGGGGAGCAGTTCTTC.

The V gene is TRBV12-3 or TRBV12-4, the J gene TRBJ2-3; 8 bases align to TRBD2. V trimming: 6 bases; J trimming: 5 bases; junction bases outside the gene matches: 16. CDR3 size: 17 residues. The DNA of the CDR3 is TGTGCCAGCAGCCCCGCTGATGAGCGGGAGTACATAGATACGCAGTATTTT. Translation: CASSPADEREYIDTQYF.

This clonotype came up a few times. V and J are TRBV6-2 or TRBV6-3 and TRBJ1-2; D perhaps matches TRBD1 (6 bases). The CDR3 length is 14 residues. Germline loops: CDR1 MNHEY, CDR2 SVGEGT. The V end was cut by 5 bases, the J end by 2 bases, with 12 bases between. The CDR3 DNA reads TGTGCCAGCAGTCCGAGTGACAGGAACTATGGCTACACCTTC. This sequence encodes CASSPSDRNYGYTF.

V usage is TRBV5-1 and J usage is TRBJ2-1, with 10 nucleotides matching TRBD1. The CDR3 has 14 residues. The V gene's germline CDR1 is SGHRS and CDR2 YFSETQ. The V gene end was trimmed by 7 bases and the J gene end by 7 bases; junction bases not matched to a gene: 8. The CDR3 sequence: CASAPGQGWNEQFF. CDR3 bases: TGCGCCAGCGCCCCGGGACAGGGGTGGAATGAGCAGTTCTTC.

The rearrangement uses TRBV20-1 and TRBJ2-7, with 10 bases fitting TRBD2. Trimming at V came to 5 bases and at J to 4 bases, leaving 20 bases not matched to a gene. CDR3 size: 18 residues. Germline V CDR1 and CDR2: DFQATT, SNEGSKA (reference sequence). Here the CDR3 reads CSASSGRAEEGNFYEQYF. DNA of the CDR3: TGCAGTGCTTCAAGCGGGAGGGCCGAAGAAGGGAACTTTTACGAGCAGTACTTC.

There are a few counts of this clonotype. The chain joins TRBV20-1 to TRBJ2-5, with D tentatively TRBD1 or TRBD2 (5 bases each). Germline-derived CDR1 and CDR2 are DFQATT and SNEGSKA (reference sequence). The CDR3 runs 14 residues. V shed 6 bases and J shed 5 bases, with 19 bases lying between them. CDR3 DNA sequence: TGCAGTGCGCAACCGGGACCCTCCTGGGAGACCCAGTACTTC. Its protein is CSAQPGPSWETQYF.

This clonotype was counted many times. The rearrangement links TRBV6-1 to TRBJ2-5; D is ambiguous. CDR1 is MNHNS, CDR2 SASEGT, per germline. With 7 bases removed from V and 3 bases from J, the gap between germline ends came to 12 bases. The CDR3 runs 13 residues. The CDR3 here is CASTRGSEETQYF. The CDR3 DNA reads as TGTGCCAGCACGAGAGGATCTGAAGAGACCCAGTACTTC.

A note on this clonotype: A junction boundary mismatches the germline segment, possibly from a read error. The chain employs TRBV7-8 and TRBJ2-3, with a tentative D call TRBD2 (7 bases). The CDR3 sequence is 16 residues long. The germline CDR1 and CDR2 sequences are SGHVS and FQNEAQ. CDR3 in DNA: TGTGCCAGCAGCGTAGCCCGGGGGGCCCGCACAGATACGCAGTATTTT. This gives the protein CASSVARGARTDTQYF.

There are a few counts of this clonotype. This sequence joins TRBV11-1 and TRBJ2-3; 7 positions match TRBD2. Trimming took 8 bases from V and 6 from J; bases not matched to a gene: 26. The CDR3 is 19 amino acids. Germline lookup yields CDR1 SGHAT and CDR2 FQDESV (reference sequence). CDR3 nucleotides: TGTGCCAGCGGGGGGGTAGACGACTTGAGGCTAGCGGCAATGGATACGCAGTATTTT. Translated: CASGGVDDLRLAAMDTQYF. Variable domain in full (rest from reference TRBV11-1 and TRBJ2-3): EAEVAQSPRYKITEKSQAVAFWCDPISGHATLYWYRQILGQGPELLVQFQDESVVDDSQLPKDRFSAERLKGVDSTLKIQPAELGDSAMYLCASGGVDDLRLAAMDTQYFGPGTRLTVL.

The chain uses TRBV11-2 and TRBJ2-1; 11 nucleotides agree with TRBD1. V trimming: 5 bases; J trimming: 5 bases; junction bases outside the gene matches: 8. CDR1 is SGHAT, CDR2 FQNNGV, per germline. This CDR3 spans 16 amino acids. The CDR3: CASSPRDRGWDNEQFF. Here the CDR3 DNA reads TGTGCCAGCAGCCCCAGGGACAGGGGGTGGGACAATGAGCAGTTCTTC.

This clonotype came up many times. The chain links TRBV6-2 or TRBV6-3 to TRBJ2-4; possible D gene TRBD1, 6 bases. Trimming took off 3 bases at V and 8 bases at J, with 14 bases between the two ends. This CDR3 spans 14 amino acids. Per germline, CDR1 MNHEY and CDR2 SVGEGT. CDR3 region: CASSYNREIDIQYF. The CDR3 coding sequence is TGTGCCAGCAGTTATAACAGGGAGATCGACATTCAGTACTTC.

The CDR3 coding sequence is TGTGCCAGCAGCACTAACCAACAAGAGACCCAGTACTTC. Its translation is CASSTNQQETQYF. The rearrangement joins TRBV14 to TRBJ2-5, with no clear D. This CDR3 comprises 13 residues. Germline lookup yields CDR1 SGHDN and CDR2 FVKESK. Trimming pared 5 bases from V and 2 bases from J, leaving 9 bases between.

This clonotype has only a few counts. This chain links TRBV11-2 with TRBJ2-3; 7 bases map to TRBD1. The V gene's germline CDR1 is SGHAT and CDR2 FQNNGV. This CDR3 comprises 18 residues. V lost 2 bases and J lost 0; bases outside the gene matches: 11. In DNA form, the CDR3 reads TGTGCCAGCAGCTTAACCCCCGCGACAGGGATTAGCACAGATACGCAGTATTTT. It yields the protein CASSLTPATGISTDTQYF.

This clonotype occurred a few times. The rearrangement joins TRBV12-3 or TRBV12-4 to TRBJ1-1, with D hard to call. CDR3 size: 14 residues. V was shortened by 6 bases and J by 1 base, with 12 bases between the two germline ends. The CDR3 spells CASSAGTTNTEAFF. CDR3 DNA: TGTGCCAGCAGCGCAGGAACGACGAACACTGAAGCTTTCTTT.